This TCR beta chain was sequenced in a study of spatial heterogeneity in lung cancer (dated by TCRdb to about 2019). Regarding the research as a whole: The donors were around 69 patients from the lung TRACERx cohort who had early-stage, untreated non-small cell lung cancer. Both alpha and beta chains were TCR-sequenced in about 240 tumor regions, some 64 matched nontumor lung samples and around 54 PBMC samples obtained at surgery. Nonsynonymous mutation counts, determined by whole-exome sequencing of tumor tissue, were related to features of the TCR repertoire. The study quantitatively compared TCR alpha and beta repertoires across multiple tumor regions, matched nontumor lung and blood in non-small cell lung cancer. Beta-chain transcripts were consistently detected in greater numbers than alpha-chain transcripts, which likely reflected higher beta-chain transcript abundance. Follow-up PBMC samples were sequenced whenever the samples were available, and the median time to follow-up was roughly two years after resection. In the raw uncorrected reads, each unique combination of TCR and UMI appeared more than ten times on average.

According to the study, the label for this sample's time point signals: blood at routine non-recurrence follow-up after resection. For TCR sequencing, whole RNA was extracted from tumor and nontumor lung tissue, or from cryopreserved PBMC samples, and no cell sorting was done. Only patients with enough RNA available from two or more tumor regions were chosen for TCR sequencing. Concerning this clonotype: Its cognate antigen has yet to be identified. Base-call qualities are not available, and no considerably larger clone is one nucleotide away.

The protocol used for the library was 5' RACE. Sequencing was performed on a NextSeq 500. To allow correction of PCR and sequencing errors, the TCR library protocol tagged every TCR cDNA molecule with a unique molecular identifier. For the original study's pipeline: Decombinator tools were used for TCR identification, UMI-based error correction and CDR3 extraction. TCRs above a frequency of 2 per 1,000, corresponding to the top 1% of the tumor frequency distribution, were defined as expanded. Renyi diversity was calculated using the R vegan package after each repertoire was subsampled 100 times to 5,000 TCRs. To build CDR3 similarity networks, amino acid triplet string-kernel similarity was used, and CDR3s were connected when their pairwise similarity was above 0.82. The raw public reads went through TCRdb reprocessing: fastp at Q25, MiXCR clone calling, in-frame beta chains kept. When rows share a CDR3 protein, they turn into one entry using the most common DNA and genes. What appears here as the V and J calls and clone size reflects TCRdb's work, not the paper's. This sample holds 110,000 or so distinct CDR3 sequences; approximately 11% were observed only once. In total, the top ten clones hold about 24% of the sample.

The germline V and J ends show losses of 4 bases and 2 bases respectively, and no gene match explains 3 bases of the junction. The germline V gene sets CDR1 to SGHRS and CDR2 to YFSETQ. Including cysteine and phenylalanine, the CDR3 has 14 amino acids. The sequence is cut down to CDR3 DNA, 42 bases in frame from base 1. The study at large found these results: Only about 14 patients were included in comparisons of baseline and follow-up blood repertoires. Ubiquitous expanded tumor TCRs were found in blood more often at tumor resection than at routine follow-up. Confirming at a functional level the hypothesis that regional TCRs recognize regional mutations was considered to require additional single-cell paired TCR alpha and beta sequencing.

The sample consisted of PBMCs, taken at follow-up. The sequence links TRBV5-1 to TRBJ1-3, with TRBD1 identical over 7 junction bases. The sequence was obtained from a female donor with early-stage non-small cell lung cancer. This receptor carries the CDR3 CASSLGQPGNTIYF. At the DNA level, the sequence is TGCGCCAGCAGCCTGGGACAGCCTGGAAACACCATATATTTT. Here the CDR3 is joined to the reference TRBV5-1 and TRBJ1-3 genes, and the full variable domain is: KAGVTQTPRYLIKTRGQQVTLSCSPISGHRSVSWYQQTPGQGLQFLFEYFSETQRNKGNFPGRFSGRQFSNSRSEMNVSTLELGDSALYLCASSLGQPGNTIYFGEGSWLTVV.